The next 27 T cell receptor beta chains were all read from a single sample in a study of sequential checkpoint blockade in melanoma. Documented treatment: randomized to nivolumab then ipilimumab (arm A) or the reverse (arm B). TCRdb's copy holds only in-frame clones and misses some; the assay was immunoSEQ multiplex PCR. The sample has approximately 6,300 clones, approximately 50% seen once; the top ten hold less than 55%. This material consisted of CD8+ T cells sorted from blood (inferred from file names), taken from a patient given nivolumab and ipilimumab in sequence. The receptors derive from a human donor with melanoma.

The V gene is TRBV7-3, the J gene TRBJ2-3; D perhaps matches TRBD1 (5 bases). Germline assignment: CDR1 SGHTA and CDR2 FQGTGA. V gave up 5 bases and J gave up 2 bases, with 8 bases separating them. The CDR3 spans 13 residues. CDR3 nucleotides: TGTGCCAGCAGCCCGGACACCACAGATACGCAGTATTTT. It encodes CASSPDTTDTQYF.

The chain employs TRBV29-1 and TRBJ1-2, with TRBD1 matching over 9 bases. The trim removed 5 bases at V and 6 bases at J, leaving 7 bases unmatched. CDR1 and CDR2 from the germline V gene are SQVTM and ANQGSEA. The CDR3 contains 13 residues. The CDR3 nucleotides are TGCAGCGTTCCGGGACAGGGAGAAAATGGCTACACCTTC. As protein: CSVPGQGENGYTF.

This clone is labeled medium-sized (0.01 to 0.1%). CDR3 in amino acids: CASSPPRGPLHF. CDR3 nucleotide sequence: TGTGCCAGCAGTCCCCCGCGGGGGCCCCTCCACTTT. The V gene is TRBV28, the J gene TRBJ1-6; D may be TRBD1 (5 bases). The V end lost 5 bases, the J end lost 13 bases, and 12 bases lay between the germline ends. Germline V gene sequence: CDR1 MDHEN, CDR2 SYDVKM. The CDR3 spans 12 residues.

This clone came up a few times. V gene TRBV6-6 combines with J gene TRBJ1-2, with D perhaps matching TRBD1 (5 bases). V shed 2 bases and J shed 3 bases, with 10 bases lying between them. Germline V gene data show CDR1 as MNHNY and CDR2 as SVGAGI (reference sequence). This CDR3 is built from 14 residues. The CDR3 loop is CASSYHRGDYGYTF. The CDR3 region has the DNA TGTGCCAGCAGTTACCATAGGGGTGACTATGGCTACACCTTC.

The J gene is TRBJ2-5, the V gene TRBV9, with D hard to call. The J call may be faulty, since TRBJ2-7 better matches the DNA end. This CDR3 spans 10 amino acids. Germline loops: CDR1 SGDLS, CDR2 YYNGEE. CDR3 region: CASSGYEQYF. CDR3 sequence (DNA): TGTGCCAGCAGCGGCTACGAGCAGTACTTC.

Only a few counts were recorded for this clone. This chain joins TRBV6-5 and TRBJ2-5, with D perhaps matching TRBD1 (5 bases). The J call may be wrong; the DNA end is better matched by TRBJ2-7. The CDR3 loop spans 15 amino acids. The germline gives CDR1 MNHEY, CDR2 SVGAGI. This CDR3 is CASSYSNGRAYEQYF. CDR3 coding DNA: TGTGCCAGCAGTTACTCAAACGGCAGGGCCTACGAGCAGTACTTC.

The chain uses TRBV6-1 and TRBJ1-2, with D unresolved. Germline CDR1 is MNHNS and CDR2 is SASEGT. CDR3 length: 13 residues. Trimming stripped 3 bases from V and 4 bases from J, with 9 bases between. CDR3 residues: CASSEGSIYGYTF. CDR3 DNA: TGTGCCAGCAGTGAGGGCAGTATCTATGGCTACACCTTC.

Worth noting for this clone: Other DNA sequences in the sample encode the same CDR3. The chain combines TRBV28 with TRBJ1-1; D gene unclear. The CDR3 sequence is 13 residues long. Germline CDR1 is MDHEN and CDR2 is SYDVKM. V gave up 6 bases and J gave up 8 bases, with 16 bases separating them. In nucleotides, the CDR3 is TGTGCCAGCAGGTTGCCTGGGCCCTTAGAAGCTTTCTTT. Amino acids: CASRLPGPLEAFF. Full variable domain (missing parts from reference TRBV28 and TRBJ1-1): DVKVTQSSRYLVKRTGEKVFLECVQDMDHENMFWYRQDPGLGLRLIYFSYDVKMKEKGDIPEGYSVSREKKERFSLILESASTNQTSMYLCASRLPGPLEAFFGQGTRLTVV.

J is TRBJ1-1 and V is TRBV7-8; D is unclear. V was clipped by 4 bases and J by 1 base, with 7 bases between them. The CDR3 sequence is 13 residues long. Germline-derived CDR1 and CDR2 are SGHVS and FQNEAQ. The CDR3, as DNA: TGTGCCAGCAGCTCCCCATCGAACACTGAAGCTTTCTTT. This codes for CASSSPSNTEAFF.

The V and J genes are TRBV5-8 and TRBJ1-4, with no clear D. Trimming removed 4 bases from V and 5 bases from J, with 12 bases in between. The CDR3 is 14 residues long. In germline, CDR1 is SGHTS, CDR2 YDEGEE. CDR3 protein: CASSLGVSNEKLFF. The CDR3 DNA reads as TGTGCCAGCAGCCTCGGGGTCTCCAATGAAAAACTGTTTTTT. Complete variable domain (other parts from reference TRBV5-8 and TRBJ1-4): EAGVTQSPTHLIKTRGQQATLRCSPISGHTSVYWYQQALGLGLQFLLWYDEGEERNRGNFPPRFSGRQFPNYSSELNVNALELEDSALYLCASSLGVSNEKLFFGSGTQLSVL.

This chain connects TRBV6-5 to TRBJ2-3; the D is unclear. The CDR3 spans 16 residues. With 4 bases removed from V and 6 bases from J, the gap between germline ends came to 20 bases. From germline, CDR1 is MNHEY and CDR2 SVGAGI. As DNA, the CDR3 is TGTGCCAGCAGTTCCCCCGGGTCCTCGGCATGGGATACGCAGTATTTT. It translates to CASSSPGSSAWDTQYF.

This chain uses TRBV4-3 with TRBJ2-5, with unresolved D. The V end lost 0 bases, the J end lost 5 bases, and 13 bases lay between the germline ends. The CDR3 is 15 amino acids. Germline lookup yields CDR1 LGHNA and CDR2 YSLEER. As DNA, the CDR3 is TGCGCCAGCAGCCAAGATCTGGTAGTGTGGGAGACCCAGTACTTC. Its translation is CASSQDLVVWETQYF.

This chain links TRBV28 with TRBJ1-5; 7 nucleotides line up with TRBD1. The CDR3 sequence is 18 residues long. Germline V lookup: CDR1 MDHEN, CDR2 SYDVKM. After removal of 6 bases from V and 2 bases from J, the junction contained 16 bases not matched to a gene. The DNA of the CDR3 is TGTGCCAGCAGCCCCCCTTTTAGTACCACAGGGGGCAATCAGCCCCAGCATTTT. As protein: CASSPPFSTTGGNQPQHF.

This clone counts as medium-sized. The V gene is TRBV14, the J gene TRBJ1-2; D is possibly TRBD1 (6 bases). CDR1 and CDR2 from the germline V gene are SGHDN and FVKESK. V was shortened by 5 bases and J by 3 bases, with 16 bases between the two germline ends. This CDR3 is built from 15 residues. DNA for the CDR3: TGTGCCAGCAGCAAGCGCGACAGGCCTTACTATGGCTACACCTTC. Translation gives CASSKRDRPYYGYTF.

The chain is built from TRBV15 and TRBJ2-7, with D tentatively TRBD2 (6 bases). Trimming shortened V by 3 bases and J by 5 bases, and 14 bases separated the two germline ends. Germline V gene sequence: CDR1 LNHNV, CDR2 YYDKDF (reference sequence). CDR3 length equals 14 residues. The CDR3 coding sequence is TGTGCCACCAGCAGCGGAGGGAGTGGGAACGAGCAGTACTTC. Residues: CATSSGGSGNEQYF. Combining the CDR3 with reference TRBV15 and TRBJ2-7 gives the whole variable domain DAMVIQNPRYQVTQFGKPVTLSCSQTLNHNVMYWYQQKSSQAPKLLFHYYDKDFNNEADTPDNFQSRRPNTSFCFLDIRSPGLGDTAMYLCATSSGGSGNEQYFGPGTRLTVT.

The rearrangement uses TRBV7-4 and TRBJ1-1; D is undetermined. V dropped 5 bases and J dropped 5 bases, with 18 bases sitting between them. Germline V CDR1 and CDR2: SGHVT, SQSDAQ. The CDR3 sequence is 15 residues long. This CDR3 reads CASSLEHAEGTEAFF. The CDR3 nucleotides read TGTGCCAGCAGCCTTGAGCATGCCGAGGGTACTGAAGCTTTCTTT.

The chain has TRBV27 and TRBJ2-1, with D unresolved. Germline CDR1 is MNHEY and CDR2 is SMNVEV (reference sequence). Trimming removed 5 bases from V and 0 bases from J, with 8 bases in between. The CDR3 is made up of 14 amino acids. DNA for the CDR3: TGTGCCAGCAGTGACGCTAGCTCCTACAATGAGCAGTTCTTC. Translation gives CASSDASSYNEQFF.

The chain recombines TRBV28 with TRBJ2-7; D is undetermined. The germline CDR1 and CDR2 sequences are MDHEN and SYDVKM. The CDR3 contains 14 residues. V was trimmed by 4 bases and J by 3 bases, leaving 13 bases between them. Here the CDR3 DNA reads TGTGCCAGCAGTTCATCCATTTCCGGCTACGAGCAGTACTTC. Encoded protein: CASSSSISGYEQYF.

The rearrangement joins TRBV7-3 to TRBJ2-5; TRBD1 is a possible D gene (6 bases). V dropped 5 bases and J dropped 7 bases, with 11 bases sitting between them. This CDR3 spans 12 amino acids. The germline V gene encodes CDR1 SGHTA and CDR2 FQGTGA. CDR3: CASSPDSGTQYF. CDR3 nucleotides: TGTGCCAGCAGCCCGGACAGCGGGACCCAGTACTTC.

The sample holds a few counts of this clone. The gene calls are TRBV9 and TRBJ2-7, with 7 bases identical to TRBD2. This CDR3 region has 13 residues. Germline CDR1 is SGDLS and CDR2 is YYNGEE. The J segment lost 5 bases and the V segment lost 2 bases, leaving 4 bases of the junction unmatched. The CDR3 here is CASSVGLEDEQYF. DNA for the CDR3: TGTGCCAGCAGCGTCGGACTAGAGGACGAGCAGTACTTC.

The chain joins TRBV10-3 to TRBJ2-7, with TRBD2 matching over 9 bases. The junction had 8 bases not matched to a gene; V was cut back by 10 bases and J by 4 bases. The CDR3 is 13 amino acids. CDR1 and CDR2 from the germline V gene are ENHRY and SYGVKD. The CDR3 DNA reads TGTGCCACACTCGGGACTAGCAGTTACGAGCAGTACTTC. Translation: CATLGTSSYEQYF.

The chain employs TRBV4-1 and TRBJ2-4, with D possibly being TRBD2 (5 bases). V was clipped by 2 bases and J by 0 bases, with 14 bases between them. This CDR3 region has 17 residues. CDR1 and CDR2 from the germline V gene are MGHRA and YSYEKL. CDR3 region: CASSQWAGRLAKNIQYF. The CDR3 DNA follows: TGCGCCAGCAGCCAATGGGCGGGTCGTCTAGCCAAAAACATTCAGTACTTC.

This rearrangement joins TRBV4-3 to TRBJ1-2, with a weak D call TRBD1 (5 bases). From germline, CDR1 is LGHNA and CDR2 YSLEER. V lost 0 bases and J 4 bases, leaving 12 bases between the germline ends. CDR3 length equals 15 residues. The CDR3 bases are TGCGCCAGCAGCCAAGATTACCCAGGGTCCTATGGCTACACCTTC. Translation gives CASSQDYPGSYGYTF.

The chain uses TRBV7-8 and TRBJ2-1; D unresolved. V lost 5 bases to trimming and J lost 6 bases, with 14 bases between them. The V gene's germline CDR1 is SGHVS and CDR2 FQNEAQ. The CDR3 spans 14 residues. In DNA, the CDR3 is TGTGCCAGCAGCACCCCGTTTCAAGCCAATGAGCAGTTCTTC. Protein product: CASSTPFQANEQFF.

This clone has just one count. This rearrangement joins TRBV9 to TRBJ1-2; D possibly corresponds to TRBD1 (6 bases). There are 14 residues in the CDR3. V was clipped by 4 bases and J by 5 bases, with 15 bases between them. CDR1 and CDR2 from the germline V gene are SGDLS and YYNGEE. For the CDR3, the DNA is TGTGCCAGCAGCCCCGGTGGGGGCCAATATGGCTACACCTTC. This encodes CASSPGGGQYGYTF.

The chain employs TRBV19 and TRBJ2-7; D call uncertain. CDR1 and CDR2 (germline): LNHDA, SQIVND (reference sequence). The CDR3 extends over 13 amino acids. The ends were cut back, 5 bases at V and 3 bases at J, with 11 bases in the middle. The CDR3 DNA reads TGTGCCAGTAGTCCATCATCCGGCTACGAGCAGTACTTC. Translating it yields CASSPSSGYEQYF.

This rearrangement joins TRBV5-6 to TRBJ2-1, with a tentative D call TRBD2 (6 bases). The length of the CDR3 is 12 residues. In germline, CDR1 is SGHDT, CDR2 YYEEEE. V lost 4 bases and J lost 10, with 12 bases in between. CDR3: CASSLGLLEQFF. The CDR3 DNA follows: TGTGCCAGCAGCCTGGGACTTTTAGAGCAGTTCTTC.